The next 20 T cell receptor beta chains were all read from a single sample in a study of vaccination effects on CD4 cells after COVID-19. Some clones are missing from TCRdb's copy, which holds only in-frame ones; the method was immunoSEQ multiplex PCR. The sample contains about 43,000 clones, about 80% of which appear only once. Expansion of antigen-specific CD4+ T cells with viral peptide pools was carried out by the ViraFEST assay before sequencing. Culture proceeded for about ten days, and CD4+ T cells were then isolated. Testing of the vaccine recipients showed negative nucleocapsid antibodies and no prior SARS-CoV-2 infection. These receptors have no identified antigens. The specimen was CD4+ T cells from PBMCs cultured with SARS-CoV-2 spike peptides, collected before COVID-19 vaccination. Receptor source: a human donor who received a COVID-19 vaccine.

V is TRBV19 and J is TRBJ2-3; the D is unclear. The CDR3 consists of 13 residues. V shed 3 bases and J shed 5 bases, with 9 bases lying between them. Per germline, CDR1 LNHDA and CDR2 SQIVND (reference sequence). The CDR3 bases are TGTGCCAGTAGTATTACTGTGATAGATACGCAGTATTTT. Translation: CASSITVIDTQYF.

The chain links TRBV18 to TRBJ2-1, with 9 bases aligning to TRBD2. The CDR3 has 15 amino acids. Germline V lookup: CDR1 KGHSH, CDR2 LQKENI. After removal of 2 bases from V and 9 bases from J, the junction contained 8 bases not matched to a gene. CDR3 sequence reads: CASSPASGGFLEQFF. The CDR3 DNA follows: TGTGCCAGCTCACCAGCCAGCGGGGGGTTCCTTGAGCAGTTCTTC.

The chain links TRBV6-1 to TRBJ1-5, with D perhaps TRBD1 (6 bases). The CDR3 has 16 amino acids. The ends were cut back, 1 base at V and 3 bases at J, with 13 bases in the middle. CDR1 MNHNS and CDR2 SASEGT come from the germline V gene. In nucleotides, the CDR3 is TGTGCCAGCAGTGAAGGGGGGGGCCTGGTCAATCAGCCCCAGCATTTT. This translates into CASSEGGGLVNQPQHF.

The CDR3 protein is CASSPGTSNEKLFF. Here the CDR3 DNA reads TGTGCCAGCTCACCAGGGACCTCGAATGAAAAACTGTTTTTT. The chain carries TRBV18 and TRBJ1-4; tentative D call: TRBD1 (5 bases). This CDR3 spans 14 amino acids. Trimming took 2 bases from V and 5 from J, leaving 9 bases between them. Germline assignment: CDR1 KGHSH and CDR2 LQKENI.

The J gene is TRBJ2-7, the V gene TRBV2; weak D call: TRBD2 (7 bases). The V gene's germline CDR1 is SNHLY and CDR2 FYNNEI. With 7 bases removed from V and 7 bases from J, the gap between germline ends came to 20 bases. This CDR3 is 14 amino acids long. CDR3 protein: CASTFAHREGEQYV. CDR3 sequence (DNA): TGTGCCAGCACGTTCGCACACAGGGAGGGGGAGCAGTACGTC.

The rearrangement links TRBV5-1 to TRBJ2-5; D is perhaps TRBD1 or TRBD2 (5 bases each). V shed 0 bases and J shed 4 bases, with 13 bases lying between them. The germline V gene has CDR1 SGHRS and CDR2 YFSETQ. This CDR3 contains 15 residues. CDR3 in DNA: TGCGCCAGCAGCTTGGGGATCGGGGCTGGAGAGACCCAGTACTTC. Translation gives CASSLGIGAGETQYF.

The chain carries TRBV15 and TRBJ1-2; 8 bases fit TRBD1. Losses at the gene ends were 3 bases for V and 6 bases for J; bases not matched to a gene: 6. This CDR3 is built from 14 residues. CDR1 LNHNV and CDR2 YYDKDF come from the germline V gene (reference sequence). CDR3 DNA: TGTGCCACCAGCAGTCATGCAGGGGGCAATGGCTACACCTTC. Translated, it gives CATSSHAGGNGYTF.

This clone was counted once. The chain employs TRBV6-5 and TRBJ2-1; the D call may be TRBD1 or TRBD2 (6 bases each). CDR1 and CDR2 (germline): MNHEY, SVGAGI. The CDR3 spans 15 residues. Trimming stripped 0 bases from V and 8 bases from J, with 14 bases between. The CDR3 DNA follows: TGTGCCAGCAGTTACTCCCGGGGGCTCATCTATGAGCAGTTCTTC. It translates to CASSYSRGLIYEQFF.

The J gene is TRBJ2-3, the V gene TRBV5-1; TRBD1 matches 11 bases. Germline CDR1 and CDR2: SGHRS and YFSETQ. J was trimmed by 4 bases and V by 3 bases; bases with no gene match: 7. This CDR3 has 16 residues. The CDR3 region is CASSWTGGASADTQYF. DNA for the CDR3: TGCGCCAGCAGCTGGACAGGGGGCGCCTCCGCAGATACGCAGTATTTT.

The CDR3 spells CASSDRTGANEKLFF. The DNA for the CDR3 is TGTGCCAGCAGCGACCGGACAGGGGCAAATGAAAAACTGTTTTTT. J is TRBJ1-4 and V is TRBV7-9, with TRBD1 identical over 9 bases. The germline CDR1 and CDR2 sequences are SEHNR and FQNEAQ (reference sequence). The CDR3 extends over 15 amino acids. V lost 5 bases and J lost 5; bases outside the gene matches: 6.

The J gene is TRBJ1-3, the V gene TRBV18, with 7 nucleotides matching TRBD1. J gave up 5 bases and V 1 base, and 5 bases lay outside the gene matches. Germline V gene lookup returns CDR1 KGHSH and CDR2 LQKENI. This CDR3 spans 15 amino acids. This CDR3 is CASSPQEGARNTIYF. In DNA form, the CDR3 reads TGTGCCAGCTCACCACAGGAGGGGGCAAGAAACACCATATATTTT. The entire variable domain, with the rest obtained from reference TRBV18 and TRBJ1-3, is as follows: NAGVMQNPRHLVRRRGQEARLRCSPMKGHSHVYWYRQLPEEGLKFMVYLQKENIIDESGMPKERFSAEFPKEGPSILRIQQVVRGDSAAYFCASSPQEGARNTIYFGEGSWLTVV.

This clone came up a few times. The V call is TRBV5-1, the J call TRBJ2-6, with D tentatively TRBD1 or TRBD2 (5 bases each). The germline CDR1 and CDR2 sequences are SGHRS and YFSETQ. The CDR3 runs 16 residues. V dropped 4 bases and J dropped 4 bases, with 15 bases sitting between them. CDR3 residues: CASSLTGAVGANVLTF. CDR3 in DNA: TGCGCCAGCAGCCTCACCGGGGCGGTGGGGGCCAACGTCCTGACTTTC.

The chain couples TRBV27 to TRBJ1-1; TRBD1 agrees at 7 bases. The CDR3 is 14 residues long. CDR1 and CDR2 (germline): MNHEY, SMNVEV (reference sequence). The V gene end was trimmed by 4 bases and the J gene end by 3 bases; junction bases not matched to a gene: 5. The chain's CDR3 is CASSYHRGDTEAFF. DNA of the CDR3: TGTGCCAGCAGTTACCACAGGGGTGACACTGAAGCTTTCTTT.

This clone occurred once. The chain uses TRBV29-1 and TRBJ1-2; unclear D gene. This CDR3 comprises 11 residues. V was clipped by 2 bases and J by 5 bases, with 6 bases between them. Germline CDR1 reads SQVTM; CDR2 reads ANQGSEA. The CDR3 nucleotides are TGCAGCGTTGAACTGGGTTATGGCTACACCTTC. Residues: CSVELGYGYTF.

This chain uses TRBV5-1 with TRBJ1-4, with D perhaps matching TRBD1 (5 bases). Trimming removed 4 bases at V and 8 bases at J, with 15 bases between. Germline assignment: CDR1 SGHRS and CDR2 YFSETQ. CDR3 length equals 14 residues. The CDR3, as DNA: TGCGCCAGCAGCCCAGCGGGGGAGGGGGAAAAACTGTTTTTT. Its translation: CASSPAGEGEKLFF.

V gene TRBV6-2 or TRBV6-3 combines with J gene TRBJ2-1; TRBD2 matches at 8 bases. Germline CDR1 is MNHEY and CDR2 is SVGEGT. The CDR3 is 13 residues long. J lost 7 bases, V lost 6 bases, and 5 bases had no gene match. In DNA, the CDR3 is TGTGCCAGCAGCCGCATAGCGGGGAATGAGCAGTTCTTC. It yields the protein CASSRIAGNEQFF.

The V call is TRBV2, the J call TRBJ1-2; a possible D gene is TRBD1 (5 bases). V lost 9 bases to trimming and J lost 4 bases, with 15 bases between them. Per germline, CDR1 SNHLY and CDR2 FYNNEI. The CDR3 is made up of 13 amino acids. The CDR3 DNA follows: TGTGCCAGTTGTCCTAGGGGTATCTATGGCTACACCTTC. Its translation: CASCPRGIYGYTF.

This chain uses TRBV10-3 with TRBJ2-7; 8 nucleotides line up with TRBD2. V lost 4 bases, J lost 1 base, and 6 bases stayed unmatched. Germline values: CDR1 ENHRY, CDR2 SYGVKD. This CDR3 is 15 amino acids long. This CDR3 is CAISARGGKSYEQYV. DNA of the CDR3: TGTGCCATCAGTGCACGGGGGGGCAAATCCTACGAGCAGTACGTC.

The CDR3: CASSPLHAPGNTIYF. The DNA for the CDR3 is TGTGCCAGCAGCCCCCTCCATGCGCCTGGAAACACCATATATTTT. The chain employs TRBV5-5 and TRBJ1-3, with D uncertain. V lost 4 bases and J 2 bases, leaving 13 bases between the germline ends. Germline values: CDR1 SGHKS, CDR2 YYEKEE (reference sequence). The CDR3 totals 15 residues.

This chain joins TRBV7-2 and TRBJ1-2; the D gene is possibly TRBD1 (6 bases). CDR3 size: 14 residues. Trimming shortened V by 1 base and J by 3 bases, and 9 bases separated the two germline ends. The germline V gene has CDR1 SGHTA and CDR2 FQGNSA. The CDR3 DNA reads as TGTGCCAGCAGCTTAGTGGACAGTGACTATGGCTACACCTTC. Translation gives CASSLVDSDYGYTF.